This T cell receptor beta chain appears in the sequencing data of a study of cytomegalovirus exposure and HLA in healthy donors. Looking at the study overall: The study placed about 86% of its approximately 430 genotyped donors in the Caucasian-associated ancestry cluster. Study results and limitations: Most TCR beta V segments were productive about 90% or about 30% of the time in an earlier analysis. Analysis was performed later, and it showed HLA-associated TCR beta chains to be more clonally expanded than equally common others.

Of note for this clone: Its antigen remains unknown.

In the PCR, 60 Vbeta and 13 Jbeta primers were used. TCRdb's copy holds only in-frame clones and misses some; the assay was immunoSEQ multiplex PCR. The sample lists 150,000 or so clones; about 70% were seen once. Germline V CDR1 and CDR2: LGHNA, YNFKEQ. The CDR3 spans 16 residues. The V end was cut by 1 base, the J end by 0 bases, with 12 bases between. Sequenced sample: PBMCs. The receptor was isolated from a man aged 25 to 45 in good health and CMV-seropositive. The chain employs TRBV4-2 and TRBJ1-1, with D unresolved. CDR3 region: CASSQVPVQMNTEAFF. The CDR3 nucleotides read TGTGCCAGCAGCCAAGTACCAGTCCAAATGAACACTGAAGCTTTCTTT.